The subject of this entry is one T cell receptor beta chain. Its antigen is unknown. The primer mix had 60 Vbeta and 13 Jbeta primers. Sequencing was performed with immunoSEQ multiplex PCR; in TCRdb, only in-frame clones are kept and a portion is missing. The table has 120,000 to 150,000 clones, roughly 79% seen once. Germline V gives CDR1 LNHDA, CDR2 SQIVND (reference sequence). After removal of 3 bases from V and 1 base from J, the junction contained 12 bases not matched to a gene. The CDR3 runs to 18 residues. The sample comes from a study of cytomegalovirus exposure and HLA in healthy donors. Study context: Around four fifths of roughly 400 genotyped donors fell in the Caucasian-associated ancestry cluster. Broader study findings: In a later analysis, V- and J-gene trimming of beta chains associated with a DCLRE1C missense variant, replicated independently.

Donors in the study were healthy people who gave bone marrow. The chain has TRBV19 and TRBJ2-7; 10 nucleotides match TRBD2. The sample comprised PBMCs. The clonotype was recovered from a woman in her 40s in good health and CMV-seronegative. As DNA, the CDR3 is TGTGCCAGTAGTATGAAGGCTAGCGGGAGCGTCTATTCCTACGAGCAGTACTTC. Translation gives CASSMKASGSVYSYEQYF.